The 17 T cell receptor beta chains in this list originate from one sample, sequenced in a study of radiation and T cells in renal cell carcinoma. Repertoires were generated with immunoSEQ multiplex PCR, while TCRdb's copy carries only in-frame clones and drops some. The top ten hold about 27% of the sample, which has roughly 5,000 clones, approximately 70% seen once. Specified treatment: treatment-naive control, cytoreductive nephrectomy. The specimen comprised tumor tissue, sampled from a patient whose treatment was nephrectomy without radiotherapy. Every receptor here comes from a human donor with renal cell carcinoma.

The CDR3 is CATYRGNTIYF. CDR3 nucleotide sequence: TGTGCCACTTACCGGGGAAACACCATATATTTT. This chain connects TRBV2 to TRBJ1-3; D gene unclear. The CDR3 runs 11 residues. Looked up from germline, CDR1 is SNHLY and CDR2 is FYNNEI. The germline V and J ends were trimmed by 10 bases and 4 bases, with 8 bases remaining between them. Supplemented by reference TRBV2 and TRBJ1-3, the full variable domain reads EPEVTQTPSHQVTQMGQEVILRCVPISNHLYFYWYRQILGQKVEFLVSFYNNEISEKSEIFDDQFSVERPDGSNFTLKIRSTKLEDSAMYFCATYRGNTIYFGEGSWLTVV.

Here the CDR3 DNA reads TGCGCCAGCAGTGAGCAAGTACTACGGCCGAGCGAGCAGTACTTC. Its protein is CASSEQVLRPSEQYF. The J gene is TRBJ2-7, the V gene TRBV10-1; D remains ambiguous. The CDR3 consists of 15 residues. CDR1 and CDR2 (germline): WNHNN, SYGVQD (reference sequence). The V and J ends lost 2 bases and 6 bases respectively, with 17 bases between them.

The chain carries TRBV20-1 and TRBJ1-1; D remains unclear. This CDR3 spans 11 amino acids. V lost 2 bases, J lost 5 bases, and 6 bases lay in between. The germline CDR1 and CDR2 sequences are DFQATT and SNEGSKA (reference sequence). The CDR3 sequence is CSARRPTEAFF. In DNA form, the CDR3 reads TGCAGTGCTAGAAGACCTACTGAAGCTTTCTTT.

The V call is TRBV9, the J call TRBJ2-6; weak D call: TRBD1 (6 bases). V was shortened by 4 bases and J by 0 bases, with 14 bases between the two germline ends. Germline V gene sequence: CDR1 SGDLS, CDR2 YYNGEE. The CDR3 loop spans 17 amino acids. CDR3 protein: CASSPWGHDSGANVLTF. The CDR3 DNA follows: TGTGCCAGCAGCCCGTGGGGACATGACTCTGGGGCCAACGTCCTGACTTTC.

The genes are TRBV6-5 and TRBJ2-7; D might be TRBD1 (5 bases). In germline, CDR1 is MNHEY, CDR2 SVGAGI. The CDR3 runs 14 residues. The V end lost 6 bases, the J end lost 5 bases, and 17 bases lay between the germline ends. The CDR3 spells CASRYDSRANEQYF. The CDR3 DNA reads TGTGCCAGCAGATACGACAGTAGAGCCAACGAGCAGTACTTC.

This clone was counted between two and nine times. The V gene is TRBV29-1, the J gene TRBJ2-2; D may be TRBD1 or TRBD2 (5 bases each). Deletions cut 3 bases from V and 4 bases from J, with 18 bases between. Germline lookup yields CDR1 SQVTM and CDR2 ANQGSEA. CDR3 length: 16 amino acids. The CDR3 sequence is CSVEVETGRVTGELFF. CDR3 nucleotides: TGCAGCGTTGAGGTTGAAACGGGACGGGTCACCGGGGAGCTGTTTTTT.

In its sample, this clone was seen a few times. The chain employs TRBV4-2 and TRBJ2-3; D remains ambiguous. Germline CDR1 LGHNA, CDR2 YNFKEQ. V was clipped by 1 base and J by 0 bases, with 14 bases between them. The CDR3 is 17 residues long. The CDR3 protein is CASSQGYRSTSTDTQYF. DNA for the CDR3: TGTGCCAGCAGCCAAGGATACAGATCCACCAGCACAGATACGCAGTATTTT.

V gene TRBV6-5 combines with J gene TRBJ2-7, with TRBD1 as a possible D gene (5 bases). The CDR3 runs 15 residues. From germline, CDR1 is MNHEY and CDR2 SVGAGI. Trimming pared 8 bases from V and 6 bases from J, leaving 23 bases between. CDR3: CASRAGLSPLSEQYF. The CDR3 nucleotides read TGTGCCAGCCGAGCAGGGTTATCCCCTCTCAGCGAGCAGTACTTC.

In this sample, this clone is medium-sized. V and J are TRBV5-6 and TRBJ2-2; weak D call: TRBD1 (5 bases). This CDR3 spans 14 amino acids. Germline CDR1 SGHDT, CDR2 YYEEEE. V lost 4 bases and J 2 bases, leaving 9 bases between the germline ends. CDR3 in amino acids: CASSPDTNTGELFF. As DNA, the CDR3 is TGTGCCAGCAGCCCGGACACAAACACCGGGGAGCTGTTTTTT.

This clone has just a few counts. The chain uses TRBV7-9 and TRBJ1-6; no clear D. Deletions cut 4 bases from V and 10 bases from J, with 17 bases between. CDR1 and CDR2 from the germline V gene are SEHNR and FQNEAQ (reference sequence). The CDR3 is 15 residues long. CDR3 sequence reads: CASSSLTRASSPLHF. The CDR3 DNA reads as TGTGCCAGCAGCTCCCTCACGAGGGCAAGCTCACCCCTCCACTTT.

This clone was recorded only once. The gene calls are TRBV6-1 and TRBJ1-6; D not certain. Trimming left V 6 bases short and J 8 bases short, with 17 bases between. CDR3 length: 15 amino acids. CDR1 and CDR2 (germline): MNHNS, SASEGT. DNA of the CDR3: TGTGCCAGCAGCTCTCGGACGGGAAAGGATTCACCCCTCCACTTT. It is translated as CASSSRTGKDSPLHF.

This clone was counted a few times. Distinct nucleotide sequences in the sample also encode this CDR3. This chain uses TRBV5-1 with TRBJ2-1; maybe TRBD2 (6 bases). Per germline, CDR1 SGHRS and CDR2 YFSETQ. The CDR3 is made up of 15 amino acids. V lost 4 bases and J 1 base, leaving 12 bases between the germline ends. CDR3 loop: CASSRGTQSYNEQFF. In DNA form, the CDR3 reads TGCGCCAGCAGCCGGGGGACTCAATCCTACAATGAGCAGTTCTTC.

The CDR3 reads CASSLWGTGQAETQYF. DNA of the CDR3: TGTGCCAGCAGTTTATGGGGGACAGGGCAGGCGGAGACCCAGTACTTC. V usage is TRBV27 and J usage is TRBJ2-5, with TRBD1 identical over 9 bases. CDR3 length: 16 residues. Germline V lookup: CDR1 MNHEY, CDR2 SMNVEV (reference sequence). The V gene end was trimmed by 1 base and the J gene end by 5 bases; junction bases not matched to a gene: 8.

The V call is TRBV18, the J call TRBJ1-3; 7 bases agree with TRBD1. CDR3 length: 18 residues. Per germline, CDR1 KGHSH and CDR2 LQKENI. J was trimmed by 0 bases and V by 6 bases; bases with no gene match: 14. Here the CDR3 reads CASSPLPTGYGSGNTIYF. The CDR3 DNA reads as TGTGCCAGCTCCCCTCTTCCGACAGGGTATGGCTCTGGAAACACCATATATTTT.

The chain's CDR3 is CASSLGSSTFRETQYF. In DNA form, the CDR3 reads TGTGCCAGCAGCTTAGGTAGCAGTACCTTCCGAGAGACCCAGTACTTC. J is TRBJ2-5 and V is TRBV11-2; D gene ambiguous. Germline CDR1 and CDR2: SGHAT and FQNNGV. Trimming took 1 base from V and 4 from J, leaving 16 bases between them. The CDR3 is made up of 16 amino acids.

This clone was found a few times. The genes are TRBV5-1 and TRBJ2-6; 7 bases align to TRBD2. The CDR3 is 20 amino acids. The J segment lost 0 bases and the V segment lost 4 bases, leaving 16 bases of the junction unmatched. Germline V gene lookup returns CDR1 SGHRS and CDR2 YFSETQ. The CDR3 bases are TGCGCCAGCAGCCCCCTCTTGGGGGGGTCTTCCCTCTCTGGGGCCAACGTCCTGACTTTC. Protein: CASSPLLGGSSLSGANVLTF.

CDR3 amino acids: CASSSGDEQFF. The CDR3 DNA sequence: TGTGCCAGCAGCTCCGGTGATGAGCAGTTCTTC. The V gene is TRBV11-2, the J gene TRBJ2-1; no firm D call. This CDR3 spans 11 amino acids. Germline CDR1 is SGHAT and CDR2 is FQNNGV. Trimming took 4 bases from V and 8 from J, leaving 6 bases between them. The whole variable domain, remainder taken from reference TRBV11-2 and TRBJ2-1, is EAGVAQSPRYKIIEKRQSVAFWCNPISGHATLYWYQQILGQGPKLLIQFQNNGVVDDSQLPKDRFSAERLKGVDSTLKIQPAKLEDSAVYLCASSSGDEQFFGPGTRLTVL.